These T cell receptor beta chains were read from a single sample in a study of blood T cell repertoires in COVID-19. Only in-frame clones appear in the TCRdb table, and some are missing; sequencing was by immunoSEQ multiplex PCR. The sample shows 400,000 to 450,000 clones, around 86% of them seen only once. Source material: peripheral blood. Every receptor here comes from a woman between 25 and 40 years old with active or convalescent COVID-19. Each CDR3 is given with its conserved first and last residue. A D gene is named only where the DNA matches it firmly. Some rows mark clone size as missing; the rest say once, few, many or name a class of expanded clone.

J gene,V gene,D gene,clone size,CDR3 DNA,CDR3 protein
TRBJ2-5,TRBV5-1,TRBD2,-,TGCGCCAGCAAGAGCCGGGGGGGCCAAGAGACCCAGTACTTC,CASKSRGGQETQYF
TRBJ1-1,TRBV7-8,TRBD1,-,TGTGCCAGCAGCCCTCGGGACAGGGGTCTTATGACTGAAGCTTTCTTT,CASSPRDRGLMTEAFF
TRBJ2-7,TRBV2,-,-,TGTGCCAGCAGCAGTGGGGCCCCCGAGCAGTACTTC,CASSSGAPEQYF
TRBJ2-7,TRBV2,-,-,TGTGCCAGCAGTGATCACAACCCCTACGAGCAGTACTTC,CASSDHNPYEQYF
TRBJ1-1,TRBV19,-,-,TGTGCCAGCACACTCGTAAGGGGCACTGAAGCTTTCTTT,CASTLVRGTEAFF
TRBJ1-2,TRBV19,TRBD1,-,TGTGCCAGTAGTGCATCGGGACAGCGCTATGGCTACACCTTC,CASSASGQRYGYTF
TRBJ2-1,TRBV7-2,-,-,TGTGCCAGCAGCTTTAACGGCGGGGTCTCCTACAATGAGCAGTTCTTC,CASSFNGGVSYNEQFF
TRBJ2-1,TRBV5-6,TRBD2,-,TGTGCCAGCAGCTCCCTTAGCGGGGGGGCTAGTAGTGAGCAGTTCTTC,CASSSLSGGASSEQFF
TRBJ2-7,TRBV20-1,-,-,TGCAGTGCTAGTGCCGGACTCTCGACCTACGAGCAGTACTTC,CSASAGLSTYEQYF
TRBJ2-7,TRBV7-6,TRBD2,-,TGTGCCAGCAGCAATAGCGGGGGGACCTACGAGCAGTACTTC,CASSNSGGTYEQYF
TRBJ2-7,TRBV13,TRBD1,-,TGTGCCAGCAGCTTCGGCTTAGGGGACAGGTTTTTAGGGCACTACGAGCAGTACTTC,CASSFGLGDRFLGHYEQYF
TRBJ1-4,TRBV2,-,few,TGTGCCAGCAACACCGACGGAGGGCAGGAAATTTTT,CASNTDGGQEIF
TRBJ2-1,TRBV19,TRBD2,-,TGTGCCAGTAGTGGATCTAGCGGGGGGCACTTTTACAATGAGCAGTTCTTC,CASSGSSGGHFYNEQFF
TRBJ2-7,TRBV11-2,-,-,TGTGCCAGCAGCTTAGATGGGACATTCCCCTTCTACGAGCAGTACTTC,CASSLDGTFPFYEQYF
TRBJ2-3,TRBV5-1,-,few,TGCGCCAGCAGCGGCGGGGGCCCAGATACGCAGTATTTT,CASSGGGPDTQYF
TRBJ1-1,TRBV6-5,-,-,TGTGCCAGCAGTTACCACAGGAACACTGAAGCTTTCTTT,CASSYHRNTEAFF
TRBJ2-7,TRBV6-5,-,-,TGTGCCAGCAGTCCCTTGGGGCAGGCCGCCTACGAGCAGTACTTC,CASSPLGQAAYEQYF
TRBJ1-2,TRBV2,-,-,TGTGCCAGCAGTGACAGGGAGGATGGCTACACCTTC,CASSDREDGYTF
TRBJ1-4,TRBV7-9,-,-,TGTGCCAGCAGCTTAGGCCCCCAGGCTGCAACTAATGAAAAACTGTTTTTT,CASSLGPQAATNEKLFF
TRBJ2-7,TRBV11-2,TRBD1,-,TGTGCCAGCAGCCGCGGGACAGGTAACTACGAGCAGTACTTC,CASSRGTGNYEQYF
TRBJ1-2,TRBV4-1,-,-,TGCGCCAGCAGCCAAGACAGACTTAACTATGGCTACACCTTC,CASSQDRLNYGYTF
TRBJ2-7,TRBV11-2,TRBD2,-,TGTGCCAGCAGCGATCTAGCGGGAGCCTACGAGCAGTACTTC,CASSDLAGAYEQYF
TRBJ2-1,TRBV7-2,TRBD2,once,TGTGCCAGCAATCCGGGACTAGCATCCAATGAGCAGTTCTTC,CASNPGLASNEQFF
TRBJ2-1,TRBV6-5,TRBD2,-,TGTGCCAGCAGTTCACTAGCGGGGGGGCCCAATGAGCAGTTCTTC,CASSSLAGGPNEQFF
TRBJ2-7,TRBV5-1,-,-,TGCGCCAGCAGCCAGCGAGGGTCGGGATTGGGGTACGAGCAGTACTTC,CASSQRGSGLGYEQYF
TRBJ1-1,TRBV19,-,few,TGTGCCAGTAGACCCACTCGGGGAGAAGGGAACGCTGAAGCTTTCTTT,CASRPTRGEGNAEAFF
TRBJ1-1,TRBV2,-,few,TGTGCCAGCAAAGTAGCCCAAGGGGCTGAAGCTTTCTTT,CASKVAQGAEAFF
TRBJ1-5,TRBV11-2,-,-,TGTGCCAGCAGCTTAGATACCGGAGGCAATCAGCCCCAGCATTTT,CASSLDTGGNQPQHF
TRBJ2-1,TRBV27,-,-,TGTGCCAGCAGTTGGGGGGATGAGCAGTTCTTC,CASSWGDEQFF
TRBJ1-5,TRBV20-1,-,-,TGCAGTGCTAGTTTGGAAGGGGGCAATCAGCCCCAGCATTTT,CSASLEGGNQPQHF
TRBJ1-1,TRBV18,-,once,TGTGCCAGCTCACCTTCGCAGGGATCGGTTGAAGCTTTCTTT,CASSPSQGSVEAFF
TRBJ2-1,TRBV7-9,TRBD2,-,TGTGCCAGCAGCTGGGGGGGCAATGAGCAGTTCTTC,CASSWGGNEQFF
TRBJ1-3,TRBV30,-,-,TGTGCCTGGAGTGGGGGTACGGGGGGAGGTGCCATATATTTT,CAWSGGTGGGAIYF
TRBJ1-4,TRBV19,-,-,TGTGCCAGTAGTACCGCTGCCAGGCCGATTAATGAAAAACTGTTTTTT,CASSTAARPINEKLFF
TRBJ1-5,TRBV27,TRBD1,-,TGTGCCAGCAGAAAGACAGGGACACAGCCCCAGCATTTT,CASRKTGTQPQHF
TRBJ2-3,TRBV7-2,TRBD2,-,TGTGCCAGCAGCTTATTTGCGGGGGGCACAGATACGCAGTATTTT,CASSLFAGGTDTQYF
TRBJ1-1,TRBV7-9,TRBD1,-,TGTGCCAGCAGCCTCGGGACAGCGGATATGAACACTGAAGCTTTCTTT,CASSLGTADMNTEAFF